The next 15 T cell receptor beta chains were all read from a single sample in a study of PD-1 blockade in mismatch repair-deficient tumors. Sequencing was performed with immunoSEQ multiplex PCR; in TCRdb, only in-frame clones are kept and a portion is missing. The table records around 49,000 clones, over 60% of them present only once. The sample was PBMCs, taken before pembrolizumab treatment. The source of these receptors is an adult with mismatch repair-deficient cancer.

The chain has TRBV7-6 and TRBJ1-1, with 8 bases aligning to TRBD1. Per the germline V gene, CDR1 is SGHVS and CDR2 is FNYEAQ. The CDR3 extends over 13 amino acids. The V segment lost 4 bases and the J segment 7 bases; nucleotides outside the gene matches: 5. In DNA, the CDR3 is TGTGCCAGCAGCTCAGGACAGGGAGGTGAAGCTTTCTTT. Residues: CASSSGQGGEAFF.

The gene calls are TRBV11-1 and TRBJ2-4, with TRBD1 matching over 7 bases. Germline lookup yields CDR1 SGHAT and CDR2 FQDESV (reference sequence). The trim removed 5 bases at V and 3 bases at J, leaving 7 bases unmatched. The CDR3 is made up of 15 amino acids. CDR3 sequence reads: CASSPPGQSKNIQYF. The DNA of the CDR3 is TGTGCCAGCAGCCCTCCGGGACAGAGCAAAAACATTCAGTACTTC.

V gene TRBV5-1 combines with J gene TRBJ2-5; D perhaps matches TRBD1 (7 bases). CDR3 size: 17 residues. Between the trimmed V and J ends, which lost 2 bases and 3 bases, there was a span of 20 bases. Germline V lookup: CDR1 SGHRS, CDR2 YFSETQ. The CDR3 sequence: CASSFQVGGGNEETQYF. DNA of the CDR3: TGCGCCAGCAGCTTCCAGGTTGGAGGGGGCAATGAAGAGACCCAGTACTTC.

This clone was detected once. The J gene is TRBJ1-2, the V gene TRBV5-5; D possibly corresponds to TRBD1 (5 bases). The CDR3 runs to 13 residues. Per the germline V gene, CDR1 is SGHKS and CDR2 is YYEKEE (reference sequence). The V and J ends lost 4 bases and 4 bases respectively, with 11 bases between them. CDR3 DNA: TGTGCCAGCAGCCTGGACAACTTCTATGGCTACACCTTC. Its protein product is CASSLDNFYGYTF.

This chain joins TRBV27 and TRBJ2-5; 9 bases align to TRBD2. Germline CDR1 and CDR2: MNHEY and SMNVEV (reference sequence). The CDR3 is made up of 15 amino acids. The V and J ends lost 2 bases and 1 base, in that order; junction bases with no gene match: 2. Here the CDR3 reads CASSLGSGSQETQYF. The CDR3, as DNA: TGTGCCAGCAGTTTAGGTAGCGGGAGCCAAGAGACCCAGTACTTC.

This clone has a handful of counts. CDR3 bases: TGTGCCAGCAGCCCCTTGGGGGGGTATAACTATGGCTACACCTTC. Protein: CASSPLGGYNYGYTF. This rearrangement joins TRBV6-5 to TRBJ1-2, with D possibly matching TRBD1 (5 bases). The germline V and J ends were trimmed by 6 bases and 1 base, with 15 bases remaining between them. The CDR3 runs to 15 residues. Germline assignment: CDR1 MNHEY and CDR2 SVGAGI.

This clone was seen a single time. The J gene is TRBJ2-1, the V gene TRBV19; D may match TRBD1 or TRBD2 (6 bases each). CDR1 is LNHDA, CDR2 SQIVND, per germline (reference sequence). This CDR3 spans 15 amino acids. V was clipped by 7 bases and J by 7 bases, with 20 bases between them. This CDR3 reads CASTPEGEEGNEQFF. CDR3 sequence (DNA): TGTGCCAGTACCCCTGAGGGGGAGGAAGGGAATGAGCAGTTCTTC.

The chain employs TRBV27 and TRBJ2-7; 10 nucleotides line up with TRBD2. The CDR3 extends over 17 amino acids. V lost 5 bases to trimming and J lost 0 bases; unmatched junction nucleotides: 10. Germline CDR1 reads MNHEY; CDR2 reads SMNVEV (reference sequence). CDR3 sequence: CASSPPVAGGFSYEQYF. The CDR3 bases are TGTGCCAGCAGTCCCCCCGTAGCGGGAGGCTTCTCCTACGAGCAGTACTTC.

The chain links TRBV6-5 to TRBJ2-2; 10 bases are shared with TRBD2. V was pared by 6 bases and J by 6 bases, with 4 bases of the junction left unmatched. CDR3 length: 14 amino acids. Germline assignment: CDR1 MNHEY and CDR2 SVGAGI. Here the CDR3 reads CASSSGRGPGELFF. The CDR3 nucleotides read TGTGCCAGCAGCAGCGGGAGGGGGCCCGGGGAGCTGTTTTTT.

The V gene is TRBV6-5, the J gene TRBJ1-2; the D gene is possibly TRBD1 (5 bases). This CDR3 contains 14 residues. Germline CDR1 is MNHEY and CDR2 is SVGAGI. Trimming pared 0 bases from V and 5 bases from J, leaving 10 bases between. CDR3 amino acids: CASSYSETVYGYTF. The CDR3 region has the DNA TGTGCCAGCAGTTACTCGGAGACAGTATATGGCTACACCTTC.

The gene calls are TRBV6-1 and TRBJ1-5; D remains ambiguous. V was cut by 8 bases and J by 5 bases, with 13 bases left in between. Germline CDR1 and CDR2: MNHNS and SASEGT. The CDR3 length is 13 residues. The CDR3 reads CASSTTGDQPQHF. CDR3 bases: TGTGCCAGCTCTACCACCGGGGATCAGCCCCAGCATTTT.

V is TRBV27 and J is TRBJ1-1, with 8 nucleotides matching TRBD1. Germline V CDR1 and CDR2: MNHEY, SMNVEV (reference sequence). With V trimmed by 7 bases and J by 3 bases, 13 bases remained unmatched. CDR3 length: 16 residues. Here the CDR3 DNA reads TGTGCCAGCAAAACCACAGGGGGAGGGATCTACACTGAAGCTTTCTTT. This sequence encodes CASKTTGGGIYTEAFF.

CDR3 DNA sequence: TGTGCCTGGAGTGAGGGACTAGGGGCCACAGATACGCAGTATTTT. Translated: CAWSEGLGATDTQYF. The chain employs TRBV30 and TRBJ2-3; 8 bases line up with TRBD2. The V gene's germline CDR1 is GTSNPN and CDR2 SVGIG (reference sequence). Trimming at V came to 1 base and at J to 2 bases, leaving 5 bases not matched to a gene. The CDR3 covers 15 residues.

The chain links TRBV5-1 to TRBJ2-2; 9 nucleotides agree with TRBD2. The CDR3 extends over 16 amino acids. The trim removed 3 bases at V and 7 bases at J, leaving 10 bases unmatched. CDR1 and CDR2 (germline): SGHRS, YFSETQ. DNA for the CDR3: TGCGCCAGCAGCTCGGAGGCGGGAGGGAAAGGCGGGGAGCTGTTTTTT. Translating it yields CASSSEAGGKGGELFF.

V and J are TRBV7-8 and TRBJ2-2; tentative D call: TRBD1 (6 bases). CDR3 size: 16 residues. V was pared by 2 bases and J by 1 base, with 11 bases between. From germline, CDR1 is SGHVS and CDR2 FQNEAQ. CDR3 protein: CASSLWTDQNTGELFF. CDR3 nucleotide sequence: TGTGCCAGCAGCTTATGGACAGACCAGAACACCGGGGAGCTGTTTTTT.